This T cell receptor beta chain was obtained from a study of PD-L1 blockade in urothelial cancer. Overall study context: In the patient group, twenty-five of 29 were males with bladder-origin urothelial cancer. Findings and caveats of the study: When pretreatment blood TCR clonality was below the median, it predicted better survival.

This clone was counted only a few times. The antigen is not known. Each PCR contained spiked-in synthetic TCR analog templates. Profiled with immunoSEQ multiplex PCR; TCRdb holds only in-frame clones, not every one. Of 65,000 to 80,000 clones in the sample, 84% were seen once. Germline lookup yields CDR1 SNHLY and CDR2 FYNNEI. V shed 5 bases, J shed 9 bases, and the junction held 7 bases outside the gene matches. This CDR3 spans 13 amino acids. The cohort comprised individuals with locally advanced or metastatic urothelial carcinoma. The chain uses TRBV2 and TRBJ2-7; TRBD2 agrees at 10 bases. This specimen was PBMCs, taken around atezolizumab (anti-PD-L1) treatment. This TCR was recovered from a man aged 65-85 years with urothelial cancer. The CDR3 region is CASSLLVAGGQYF. In DNA, the CDR3 is TGTGCCAGCAGTCTCCTGGTAGCGGGAGGGCAGTACTTC.